This T cell receptor beta chain was identified in a study of Graves' ophthalmopathy and Graves' hyperthyroidism. The germline V gene encodes CDR1 LGHDT and CDR2 YNNKEL (reference sequence). V was trimmed by 0 bases and J by 3 bases, leaving 12 bases between them. The length of the CDR3 is 15 residues. For repertoire sequencing, the TCR beta CDR3 regions were amplified from RNA transcripts. HTBI primers served in a first-round RT-PCR, which a second-round multiplex PCR followed. TCRdb called the multiplex PCR reads again in MiXCR, with one record for every CDR3 protein. There are about 740,000 distinct CDR3 sequences in the sample; 35% to 50% occur only once, and 35% to 55% lies in the top ten. Each donor who had ophthalmopathy showed moderate-to-severe activity, a CAS of ≥3, a NOSPECS of ≥4, and a duration under 3 months.

Sequencing was carried out using peripheral blood. The rearrangement uses TRBV3-1 and TRBJ2-7; the D gene is possibly TRBD2 (6 bases). The receptor comes from an adult man with Graves' ophthalmopathy. The CDR3 region has the DNA TGTGCCAGCAGCCAAGATGGCGGGGCCTTCTACGAGCAGTACTTC. This codes for CASSQDGGAFYEQYF.